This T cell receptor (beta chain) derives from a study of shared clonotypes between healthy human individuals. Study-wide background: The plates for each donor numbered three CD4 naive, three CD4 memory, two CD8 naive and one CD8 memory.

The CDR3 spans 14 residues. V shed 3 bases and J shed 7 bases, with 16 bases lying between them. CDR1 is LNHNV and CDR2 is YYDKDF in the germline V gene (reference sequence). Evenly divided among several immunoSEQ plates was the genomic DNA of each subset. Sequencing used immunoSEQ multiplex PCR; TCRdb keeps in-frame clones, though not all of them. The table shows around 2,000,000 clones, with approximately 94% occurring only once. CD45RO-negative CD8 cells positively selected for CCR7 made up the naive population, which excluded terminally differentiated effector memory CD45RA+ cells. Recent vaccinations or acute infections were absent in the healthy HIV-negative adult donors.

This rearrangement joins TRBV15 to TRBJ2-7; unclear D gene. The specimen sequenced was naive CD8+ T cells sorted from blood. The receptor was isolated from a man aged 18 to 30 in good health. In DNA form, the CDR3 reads TGTGCCACCAGCAGCCCTCGGGCCCCGGAAGAGCAGTACTTC. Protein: CATSSPRAPEEQYF.